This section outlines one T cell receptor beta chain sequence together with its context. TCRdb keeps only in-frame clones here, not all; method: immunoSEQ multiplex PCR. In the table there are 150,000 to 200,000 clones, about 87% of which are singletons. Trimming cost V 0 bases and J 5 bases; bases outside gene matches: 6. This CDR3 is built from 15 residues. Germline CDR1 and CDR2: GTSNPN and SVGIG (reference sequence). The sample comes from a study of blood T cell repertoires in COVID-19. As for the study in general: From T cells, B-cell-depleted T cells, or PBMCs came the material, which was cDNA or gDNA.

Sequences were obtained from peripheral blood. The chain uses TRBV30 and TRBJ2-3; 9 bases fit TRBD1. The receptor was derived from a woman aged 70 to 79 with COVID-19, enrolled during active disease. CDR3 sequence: CAWSVLGQGKDTQYF. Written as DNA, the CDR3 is TGTGCCTGGAGTGTATTGGGACAGGGCAAAGATACGCAGTATTTT.